Listed here are 19 T cell receptor beta chains from one sample, sequenced in a study of T-cell reconstitution after alpha-beta-depleted transplantation in children. The authors prepared the TCRbeta library with unique molecular identifiers. MiXCR, run by TCRdb on the PCR reads, gives a single entry per CDR3 protein. The table shows roughly 400,000 distinct CDR3 sequences, with about 45% occurring only once. The source material was PBMCs, sampled before TCRalphabeta/CD19-depleted stem cell transplant. These receptors were collected from a girl under 10 years old with aplastic anemia, due to receive a stem cell transplant.

V is TRBV27 and J is TRBJ1-6; D not certain. V was cut by 3 bases and J by 10 bases, with 19 bases left in between. The CDR3 consists of 16 residues. CDR1 is MNHEY and CDR2 is SMNVEV in the germline V gene (reference sequence). CDR3 loop: CASSLGLPGIGSPLHF. DNA of the CDR3: TGTGCCAGCAGTTTGGGTCTCCCGGGGATCGGGTCACCCCTCCACTTT.

This sequence joins TRBV12-3 or TRBV12-4 and TRBJ1-1; D is unclear. The CDR3 has 13 residues. Trimming removed 5 bases at V and 5 bases at J, with 12 bases between. CDR3 coding DNA: TGTGCCAGCAGTCCCCAGACGGGAACTGAAGCTTTCTTT. This encodes CASSPQTGTEAFF.

This clonotype turned up a few times. The J gene is TRBJ2-1, the V gene TRBV7-9, with D tentatively TRBD1 (6 bases). CDR3 length: 16 amino acids. Germline V gene data show CDR1 as SEHNR and CDR2 as FQNEAQ (reference sequence). V was trimmed by 4 bases and J by 7 bases, leaving 20 bases between them. CDR3 region: CASSSEGVGVRNEQFF. The DNA for the CDR3 is TGTGCCAGCAGCTCTGAGGGGGTTGGGGTTCGAAATGAGCAGTTCTTC.

Many counts were recorded for this clonotype. This chain connects TRBV5-1 to TRBJ1-5; D is uncertain. Trimming pared 2 bases from V and 3 bases from J, leaving 6 bases between. CDR3 length: 13 amino acids. Germline lookup yields CDR1 SGHRS and CDR2 YFSETQ. The CDR3 loop reads CASSLGFNQPQHF. The CDR3 bases are TGCGCCAGCAGCTTAGGATTCAATCAGCCCCAGCATTTT.

The V and J genes are TRBV15 and TRBJ2-1, with TRBD2 matching 13 bases. This CDR3 has 15 amino acids. CDR1 is LNHNV, CDR2 YYDKDF, per germline (reference sequence). With V trimmed by 5 bases and J by 4 bases, 2 bases remained unmatched. This chain's CDR3 is CATSGTSGVYNEQFF. In nucleotides, the CDR3 is TGTGCCACCAGCGGGACTAGCGGGGTTTACAATGAGCAGTTCTTC.

This clonotype was found a few times. The V and J genes are TRBV7-9 and TRBJ2-5, with 12 bases lining up with TRBD2. This CDR3 region has 18 residues. Germline-derived CDR1 and CDR2 are SEHNR and FQNEAQ (reference sequence). V trimming: 1 base; J trimming: 0 bases; junction bases outside the gene matches: 6. As DNA, the CDR3 is TGTGCCAGCAGCTTAGGGAGGACTAGCGGGAAGTACCAAGAGACCCAGTACTTC. Translation: CASSLGRTSGKYQETQYF. The full variable domain, rest sourced from reference TRBV7-9 and TRBJ2-5, is DTGVSQNPRHKITKRGQNVTFRCDPISEHNRLYWYRQTLGQGPEFLTYFQNEAQLEKSRLLSDRFSAERPKGSFSTLEIQRTEQGDSAMYLCASSLGRTSGKYQETQYFGPGTRLLVL.

The CDR3 sequence: CASSLRGLAGISYNEQFF. In DNA form, the CDR3 reads TGTGCCAGCAGCTTACGGGGACTAGCGGGGATTTCCTACAATGAGCAGTTCTTC. This chain links TRBV7-3 with TRBJ2-1; 13 nucleotides align to TRBD2. Germline lookup yields CDR1 SGHTA and CDR2 FQGTGA. This CDR3 spans 18 amino acids. J was trimmed by 1 base and V by 2 bases; bases with no gene match: 5.

The V and J genes are TRBV5-1 and TRBJ2-1; 10 positions match TRBD2. The germline V gene encodes CDR1 SGHRS and CDR2 YFSETQ. The trim removed 3 bases at V and 6 bases at J, leaving 6 bases unmatched. This CDR3 comprises 15 residues. In nucleotides, the CDR3 is TGCGCCAGCAGCTCGTCCGGGACTAGCGTCAATGAGCAGTTCTTC. Protein product: CASSSSGTSVNEQFF. The full variable domain, completed using reference TRBV5-1 and TRBJ2-1, is KAGVTQTPRYLIKTRGQQVTLSCSPISGHRSVSWYQQTPGQGLQFLFEYFSETQRNKGNFPGRFSGRQFSNSRSEMNVSTLELGDSALYLCASSSSGTSVNEQFFGPGTRLTVL.

The J gene is TRBJ1-2, the V gene TRBV12-3 or TRBV12-4, with D hard to call. Trimming removed 3 bases at V and 6 bases at J, with 11 bases between. The CDR3 extends over 13 amino acids. CDR3 nucleotides: TGTGCCAGCAGTTTCGGGGAGGCGGATGGCTACACCTTC. Protein: CASSFGEADGYTF.

This clonotype was detected a few times. The rearrangement uses TRBV12-3 or TRBV12-4 and TRBJ2-2, with 9 bases identical to TRBD2. The CDR3 length is 15 residues. With 2 bases clipped from V and 6 bases from J, the junction kept 4 bases outside the gene matches. The CDR3 loop is CASSLLAGSPGELFF. CDR3 nucleotides: TGTGCCAGCAGTTTACTAGCGGGATCCCCCGGGGAGCTGTTTTTT.

In this sample, this clonotype turned up a few times. The genes are TRBV4-2 and TRBJ1-1; D unclear. Germline CDR1 LGHNA, CDR2 YNFKEQ. Trimming stripped 0 bases from V and 6 bases from J, with 11 bases between. The CDR3 is made up of 14 amino acids. Written as DNA, the CDR3 is TGTGCCAGCAGCCAAGACGAAGCAAGCTCTGAAGCTTTCTTT. This gives the protein CASSQDEASSEAFF.

This clonotype was recorded a few times. The rearrangement links TRBV15 to TRBJ1-5, with TRBD1 matching over 7 bases. CDR3 length: 20 amino acids. Germline lookup yields CDR1 LNHNV and CDR2 YYDKDF (reference sequence). V lost 1 base to trimming and J lost 8 bases; unmatched junction nucleotides: 23. CDR3 coding DNA: TGTGCCACCAGCAGAGGTCCTATACAGGGGAAGCCATCTGTTGGGGAGCCCCAGCATTTT. This sequence encodes CATSRGPIQGKPSVGEPQHF.

This clonotype was recorded at least ten times. The rearrangement uses TRBV29-1 and TRBJ1-1; TRBD1 agrees at 7 bases. Germline V gene data show CDR1 as SQVTM and CDR2 as ANQGSEA. CDR3 size: 14 residues. With V trimmed by 4 bases and J by 7 bases, 12 bases remained unmatched. The CDR3 DNA sequence: TGCAGCGTTGTTTTGACAGGGTCCCCTGGTGAAGCTTTCTTT. As protein: CSVVLTGSPGEAFF.

V is TRBV6-4 and J is TRBJ2-7; D assignment may be TRBD1 or TRBD2 (7 bases each). V lost 8 bases and J 4 bases, leaving 27 bases between the germline ends. Germline CDR1 is MRHNA and CDR2 is SNTAGT. The CDR3 totals 17 residues. CDR3 nucleotide sequence: TGTGCCAGCTGCGGCCCGGGACTACCTCAGGGGGAGTACGAGCAGTACTTC. Amino acids: CASCGPGLPQGEYEQYF.

The table lists this clonotype with many counts. The genes are TRBV6-6 and TRBJ2-1; D gene uncertain. The length of the CDR3 is 13 residues. V shed 6 bases and J shed 4 bases, with 10 bases lying between them. Germline CDR1 MNHNY, CDR2 SVGAGI (reference sequence). The CDR3 loop reads CASSIGQYNEQFF. The DNA of the CDR3 is TGTGCCAGCAGCATCGGGCAATACAATGAGCAGTTCTTC.

Points on this clonotype: Relative to the germline gene, one junction end is altered; a read error may explain this. V is TRBV20-1 and J is TRBJ2-5; TRBD2 might be the D (6 bases). Germline V gene data show CDR1 as DFQATT and CDR2 as SNEGSKA (reference sequence). The CDR3 is made up of 10 amino acids. This chain's CDR3 is CSAGGTPTVF. CDR3 coding DNA: TGCAGTGCCGGGGGTACTCCCACGGTCTTC.

This clonotype was detected a few times. This chain uses TRBV7-8 with TRBJ2-1, with 8 bases lining up with TRBD2. V lost 1 base to trimming and J lost 10 bases; unmatched junction nucleotides: 15. The CDR3 has 17 amino acids. Germline lookup yields CDR1 SGHVS and CDR2 FQNEAQ. CDR3 sequence reads: CASSLVMAGGPGFEQFF. The CDR3 nucleotides are TGTGCCAGCAGCTTAGTTATGGCGGGGGGCCCGGGGTTCGAGCAGTTCTTC. The whole variable domain, remainder taken from reference TRBV7-8 and TRBJ2-1, is GAGVSQSPRYKVAKRGQDVALRCDPISGHVSLFWYQQALGQGPEFLTYFQNEAQLDKSGLPSDRFFAERPEGSVSTLKIQRTQQEDSAVYLCASSLVMAGGPGFEQFFGPGTRLTVL.

Ten or more counts support this clonotype. V and J are TRBV9 and TRBJ2-3; 10 nucleotides match TRBD2. Germline CDR1 reads SGDLS; CDR2 reads YYNGEE. The CDR3 loop spans 17 amino acids. V trimming: 0 bases; J trimming: 5 bases; junction bases outside the gene matches: 9. CDR3 nucleotides: TGTGCCAGCAGCGTAGCCCCACTAGCGGGGTCCGGAGATACGCAGTATTTT. This codes for CASSVAPLAGSGDTQYF.

The chain uses TRBV5-1 and TRBJ2-3; TRBD2 might be the D (7 bases). Germline assignment: CDR1 SGHRS and CDR2 YFSETQ. The CDR3 runs 15 residues. V was shortened by 3 bases and J by 2 bases, with 13 bases between the two germline ends. This chain's CDR3 is CASSSSGTLTDTQYF. As DNA, the CDR3 is TGCGCCAGCAGCTCCAGCGGGACACTCACAGATACGCAGTATTTT.